One and the same sample provided the 14 T cell receptor beta chains below, sequenced in a study of blood T cell repertoires in COVID-19. Repertoires were generated with immunoSEQ multiplex PCR, while TCRdb's copy carries only in-frame clones and drops some. The sample includes about 63,000 clones, about 81% of them seen just once. The sequenced sample was peripheral blood. All receptors derive from a human donor in a cohort sampled during active COVID-19.

The chain combines TRBV7-9 with TRBJ2-7, with TRBD1 matching over 12 bases. The CDR3 has 16 residues. CDR1 is SEHNR and CDR2 is FQNEAQ in the germline V gene (reference sequence). The V gene end was trimmed by 5 bases and the J gene end by 7 bases; junction bases not matched to a gene: 12. This CDR3 reads CASSRTRDRGPGEQYF. As DNA, the CDR3 is TGTGCCAGCAGCCGAACCCGGGACAGGGGGCCAGGGGAGCAGTACTTC.

The chain couples TRBV28 to TRBJ1-2, with D possibly TRBD1 on 6 matching bases. CDR1 is MDHEN and CDR2 is SYDVKM in the germline V gene. CDR3 size: 18 residues. Trimming stripped 1 base from V and 3 bases from J, with 21 bases between. The CDR3 reads CASSLYIARDTYYYGYTF. CDR3 bases: TGTGCCAGCAGTTTATATATCGCCCGGGACACTTATTACTATGGCTACACCTTC.

Relative to its sample, this clone is medium-sized. The chain joins TRBV19 to TRBJ1-1; 7 bases agree with TRBD1. The CDR3 has 14 amino acids. The germline CDR1 and CDR2 sequences are LNHDA and SQIVND (reference sequence). The V segment lost 8 bases and the J segment 10 bases; nucleotides outside the gene matches: 16. The CDR3 DNA reads TGTGCCAGTGGACCGACAGGGTCTGTGGCTCTAGCTTTCTTT. It is translated as CASGPTGSVALAFF.

This clone was detected only once. The chain employs TRBV11-3 and TRBJ1-1; D is possibly TRBD1 (5 bases). The V end lost 5 bases, the J end lost 6 bases, and 22 bases lay between the germline ends. CDR3 length: 16 amino acids. Germline V gene sequence: CDR1 SGHNT, CDR2 YENEEA. Written as DNA, the CDR3 is TGTGCCAGCAGCCTCGGGTTTGGGCAGGGAAGTCCTGAAGCTTTCTTT. This translates into CASSLGFGQGSPEAFF.

This chain uses TRBV7-2 with TRBJ2-7; 9 bases agree with TRBD1. CDR3 length equals 14 residues. Germline V gives CDR1 SGHTA, CDR2 FQGNSA. The V gene end was trimmed by 5 bases and the J gene end by 7 bases; junction bases not matched to a gene: 9. The CDR3 is CASSRRGTGYEQYF. The CDR3 DNA sequence: TGTGCCAGCAGCCGTCGGGGGACAGGGTATGAGCAGTACTTC.

V and J are TRBV5-4 and TRBJ2-5, with 7 nucleotides matching TRBD1. V shed 4 bases, J shed 5 bases, and the junction held 8 bases outside the gene matches. This CDR3 region has 14 residues. Germline V CDR1 and CDR2: SGHNT, YYREEE (reference sequence). The CDR3 sequence is CASSVGGASETQYF. The CDR3 nucleotides are TGTGCCAGCAGCGTAGGGGGCGCGTCGGAGACCCAGTACTTC.

The chain combines TRBV5-1 with TRBJ2-4; D uncertain. V was shortened by 9 bases and J by 0 bases, with 16 bases between the two germline ends. The CDR3 extends over 15 amino acids. CDR1 and CDR2 from the germline V gene are SGHRS and YFSETQ. In DNA, the CDR3 is TGCGCCACCGCCTGGGCAGCCTTAGCCAAAAACATTCAGTACTTC. Protein sequence: CATAWAALAKNIQYF.

The rearrangement joins TRBV11-3 to TRBJ2-7; D remains unclear. The germline V and J ends were trimmed by 0 bases and 3 bases, with 6 bases remaining between them. Germline CDR1 and CDR2: SGHNT and YENEEA. This CDR3 has 13 residues. The CDR3 spells CASSLDENYEQYF. The DNA for the CDR3 is TGTGCCAGCAGCTTAGATGAGAACTACGAGCAGTACTTC.

This sequence joins TRBV5-5 and TRBJ2-2; D remains unclear. The V end was cut by 2 bases, the J end by 0 bases, with 5 bases between. Germline V lookup: CDR1 SGHKS, CDR2 YYEKEE (reference sequence). The CDR3 extends over 14 amino acids. CDR3 amino acids: CASSLATNTGELFF. In nucleotides, the CDR3 is TGTGCCAGCAGCTTAGCTACGAACACCGGGGAGCTGTTTTTT. The entire variable domain, with the rest obtained from reference TRBV5-5 and TRBJ2-2, is as follows: DAGVTQSPTHLIKTRGQQVTLRCSPISGHKSVSWYQQVLGQGPQFIFQYYEKEERGRGNFPDRFSARQFPNYSSELNVNALLLGDSALYLCASSLATNTGELFFGEGSRLTVL.

The chain uses TRBV27 and TRBJ2-7; 9 bases align to TRBD2. CDR3 length: 14 amino acids. CDR1 is MNHEY, CDR2 SMNVEV, per germline (reference sequence). J lost 3 bases, V lost 6 bases, and 6 bases had no gene match. The CDR3 DNA is TGTGCCAGCAGCCCGGGTAGCGGGAGCTACGAGCAGTACTTC. Amino acid sequence: CASSPGSGSYEQYF.

The rearrangement links TRBV7-9 to TRBJ1-2; D call uncertain. Germline CDR1 is SEHNR and CDR2 is FQNEAQ (reference sequence). This CDR3 is 15 amino acids long. V was cut by 5 bases and J by 1 base, with 14 bases left in between. The CDR3 DNA follows: TGTGCCAGCAGCCCTGACGGGATTTATAACTATGGCTACACCTTC. Translated: CASSPDGIYNYGYTF.

The chain couples TRBV5-1 to TRBJ1-2; 11 nucleotides line up with TRBD1. This CDR3 comprises 14 residues. Germline V gives CDR1 SGHRS, CDR2 YFSETQ. The J segment lost 7 bases and the V segment lost 3 bases, leaving 5 bases of the junction unmatched. The CDR3 DNA sequence: TGCGCCAGCAGCTCTGGACAGGGGGCTGCTGGCTACACCTTC. Its translation is CASSSGQGAAGYTF. Using reference TRBV5-1 and TRBJ1-2 for the parts outside the CDR3, the full variable domain is KAGVTQTPRYLIKTRGQQVTLSCSPISGHRSVSWYQQTPGQGLQFLFEYFSETQRNKGNFPGRFSGRQFSNSRSEMNVSTLELGDSALYLCASSSGQGAAGYTFGSGTRLTVV.

The rearrangement joins TRBV4-3 to TRBJ2-1; 10 positions match TRBD2. The CDR3 extends over 19 amino acids. Germline assignment: CDR1 LGHNA and CDR2 YSLEER. The V segment lost 0 bases and the J segment 0 bases; nucleotides outside the gene matches: 8. The CDR3 DNA reads TGCGCCAGCAGCCAAGATCCAGCGGGGGGGCATAGCTCCTACAATGAGCAGTTCTTC. Amino acid sequence: CASSQDPAGGHSSYNEQFF.

The chain carries TRBV30 and TRBJ1-2; the D is unclear. V lost 0 bases, J lost 6 bases, and 8 bases lay in between. The CDR3 covers 12 residues. Looked up from germline, CDR1 is GTSNPN and CDR2 is SVGIG (reference sequence). CDR3 region: CAWSVSSHGYTF. The CDR3 DNA follows: TGTGCCTGGAGTGTATCAAGCCATGGCTACACCTTC.